This TCR beta chain was found in a study of regulatory T cells in long-lasting Graves disease. TCR beta libraries were built with iRepertoire HTBI primers and Arm-PCR of CDR3 regions. MiXCR, applied by TCRdb to the multiplex PCR reads, yields one record per CDR3 protein. The data contain about 470,000 distinct CDR3 sequences, more than 20% of them seen just once; the ten biggest clones take up less than 9%. Study findings and constraints: Persistent Graves' patients possessed reduced TCR diversity relative to recently diagnosed ones.

CDR3 length: 14 residues. Germline V lookup: CDR1 MDHEN, CDR2 SYDVKM. V shed 4 bases and J shed 6 bases, with 13 bases lying between them. This clonotype was recorded at least ten times. Its specificity is not known. Time point: persistent/refractory GD, antithyroid drugs over 5 years with positive TRAb. Researchers made the TCR library from RNA that was extracted from PBMCs. Diagnosing Graves' disease relied on the American Thyroid Association guidelines. Nine milliliters of peripheral blood were taken and placed in EDTA tubes. Specimen: peripheral blood mononuclear cells (PBMCs), collected when the disease was refractory, from a patient treated with antithyroid drugs. The clonotype originates from a female donor with Graves disease. The chain has TRBV28 and TRBJ1-5, with D perhaps matching TRBD1 (5 bases). CDR3 protein: CASSSTGLLQPQHF. CDR3 in DNA: TGTGCCAGCAGTTCGACGGGGCTACTTCAGCCCCAGCATTTT.